This TCR beta chain was sequenced in a study of T cell responses to AZD1222 COVID-19 vaccine. Germline CDR1 and CDR2: MNHEY and SVGEGT. V shed 4 bases, J shed 6 bases, and the junction held 5 bases outside the gene matches. The CDR3 covers 14 residues. With regard to this clone: Antigen specificity is unknown.

The repertoire was sequenced with immunoSEQ multiplex PCR; TCRdb's copy has only in-frame clones and lacks some. The table has 130,000 or so clones, about 93% seen once. Notes on the study in general: Per reports, nearly half of all spike-specific TCRs target regions that are unmutated in variants. At baseline, seropositivity was found in only 6 or 7 AZD1222 recipients.

The specimen comprised peripheral blood, sampled on day 0 of AZD1222 vaccination. The clonotype was recovered from an adult in good health. The chain recombines TRBV6-2 or TRBV6-3 with TRBJ2-1; 8 bases are a match to TRBD2. CDR3 bases: TGTGCCAGCAGTTCCAGCGGGGGTTCCAATGAGCAGTTCTTC. Protein product: CASSSSGGSNEQFF.